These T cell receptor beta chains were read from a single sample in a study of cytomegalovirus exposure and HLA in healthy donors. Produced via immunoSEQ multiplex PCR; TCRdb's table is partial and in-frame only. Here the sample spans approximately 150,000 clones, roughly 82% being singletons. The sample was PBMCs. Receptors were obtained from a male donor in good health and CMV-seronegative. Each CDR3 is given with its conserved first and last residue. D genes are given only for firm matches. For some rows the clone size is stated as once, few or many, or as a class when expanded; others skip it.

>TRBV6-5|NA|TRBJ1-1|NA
TGTGCCAGCAGTCTGACAGGCAGGGGCACTGAAGCTTTCTTT
CASSLTGRGTEAFF
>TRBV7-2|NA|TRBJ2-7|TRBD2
TGTGCCAGCAGCTCCAGGACTAGCTCCTACGAGCAGTACTTC
CASSSRTSSYEQYF
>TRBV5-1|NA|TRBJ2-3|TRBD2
TGCGCCAGCAGCCCGGGACTAGCGGTCACAGATACGCAGTATTTT
CASSPGLAVTDTQYF
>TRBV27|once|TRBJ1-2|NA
TGTGCCAGCAGTTTGCAGGGAAACTATGGCTACACCTTC
CASSLQGNYGYTF
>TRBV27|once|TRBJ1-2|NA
TGTGCCAGCAGTTTATTAGGAGGGGGAGGGATCTTAAACTATGGCTACACCTTC
CASSLLGGGGILNYGYTF
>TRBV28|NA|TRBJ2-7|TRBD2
TGTGCCAGCAGTTTCGCTTCGTGGGGGGACTACCTCTCCTACGAGCAGTACTTC
CASSFASWGDYLSYEQYF
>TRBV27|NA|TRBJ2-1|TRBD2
TGTGCCAGCAGTTCGGTGGGAGGGCCGGAAAATGAGCAGTTCTTC
CASSSVGGPENEQFF
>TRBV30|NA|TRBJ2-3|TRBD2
TGTGCCTGGAGCCTAGGGACTAGCGGCACAGATACGCAGTATTTT
CAWSLGTSGTDTQYF
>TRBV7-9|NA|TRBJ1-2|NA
TGTGCCAGCAGCTTAGCTTGGGCAGCCATCCCCTATGGCTACACCTTC
CASSLAWAAIPYGYTF
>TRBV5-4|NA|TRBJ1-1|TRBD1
TGTGCCAGCAGCTTGGTCGGGGGACAGGCCACTGAAGCTTTCTTT
CASSLVGGQATEAFF
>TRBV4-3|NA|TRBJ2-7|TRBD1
TGCGCCAGCAGCCAAGTCCAGGGGGACTCCTACGAGCAGTACTTC
CASSQVQGDSYEQYF
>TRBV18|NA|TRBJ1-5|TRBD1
TGTGCCAGCTCTCGGACAGGGGACAATCAGCCCCAGCATTTT
CASSRTGDNQPQHF
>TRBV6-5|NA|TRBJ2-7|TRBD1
TGTGCCAGCAACCGACAGGGTACCTACTCCTACGAGCAGTACTTC
CASNRQGTYSYEQYF
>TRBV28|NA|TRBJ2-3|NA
TGTGCCAGCAGTTTTTTTGGGACTGCGTCGTTTGATACGCAGTATTTT
CASSFFGTASFDTQYF
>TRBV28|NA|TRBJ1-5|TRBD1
TGTGCCAGCAGTTCTTTGACAGGGGGTCTCTCAACTTTCAATCAGCCCCAGCATTTT
CASSSLTGGLSTFNQPQHF
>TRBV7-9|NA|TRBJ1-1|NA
TGTGCCAGCAGCTTAGGGGGCGCGACTGAAGCTTTCTTT
CASSLGGATEAFF
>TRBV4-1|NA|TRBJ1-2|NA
TGCGCCAGCAGCCAAGTGGGGGGGGCAGGTGGAGGCTACACCTTC
CASSQVGGAGGGYTF
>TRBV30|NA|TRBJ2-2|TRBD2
TGTGCCTGGAGTCTAGGGACTAGCGCGGGGGAGCTGTTTTTT
CAWSLGTSAGELFF
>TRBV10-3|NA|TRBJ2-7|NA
TGTGCCACGGTAGACATCGGGGGTGTAACCTACGAGCAGTACTTC
CATVDIGGVTYEQYF
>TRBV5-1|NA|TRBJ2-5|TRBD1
TGCGCCAGCAGCTTGGTACAGGGGACGAGAGTGGAGACCCAGTACTTC
CASSLVQGTRVETQYF
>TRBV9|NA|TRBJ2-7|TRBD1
TGTGCCAGCAGCGTAGCCGGACAGGGTCCTAGCTCCTACGAGCAGTACTTC
CASSVAGQGPSSYEQYF
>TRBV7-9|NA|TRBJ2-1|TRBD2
TGTGCCAGCAGCCTAAGACTAGCGGACGCCCTTAGCTCCTACAATGAGCAGTTCTTC
CASSLRLADALSSYNEQFF
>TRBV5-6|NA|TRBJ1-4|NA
TGTGCCAGCAGCTTGGGGGAGTCACTAGGCGAAAAACTGTTTTTT
CASSLGESLGEKLFF
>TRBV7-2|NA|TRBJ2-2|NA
TGTGCCAGCACATTCCGCTCGGACACCGGGGAGCTGTTTTTT
CASTFRSDTGELFF
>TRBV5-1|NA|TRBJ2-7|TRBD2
TGCGCCAGCAGATCGCTAGCGGGGATCAACGAGCAGTACTTC
CASRSLAGINEQYF
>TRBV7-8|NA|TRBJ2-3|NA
TGTGCCAGCAGCCAGCAGGGGCGAGATACGCAGTATTTT
CASSQQGRDTQYF
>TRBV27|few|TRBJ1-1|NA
TGTGCCAGCAGTTTATCAGCAGGGGCTTGGGCTGAAGCTTTCTTT
CASSLSAGAWAEAFF
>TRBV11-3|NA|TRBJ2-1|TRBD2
TGTGCCAGCAGCTCAGCAGCGGGGGGTTTTAATGAGCAGTTCTTC
CASSSAAGGFNEQFF
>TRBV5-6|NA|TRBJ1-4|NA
TGTGCCAGCAGCTTGGTCGCAGGGGATGAAAAACTGTTTTTT
CASSLVAGDEKLFF
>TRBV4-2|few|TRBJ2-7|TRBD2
TGTGCCAGCAGCCGGCCGGGACTAGCGGGATTCTACGAGCAGTACTTC
CASSRPGLAGFYEQYF
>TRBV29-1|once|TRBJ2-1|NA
TGCAGCGTTGCTTCCTCCTACAATGAGCAGTTCTTC
CSVASSYNEQFF
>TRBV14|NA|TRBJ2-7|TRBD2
TGTGCCAGCAGCCGAGAAGTGGTTTTTCGTGTGAGCGGGAGCACAACCTACGAGCAGTACTTC
CASSREVVFRVSGSTTYEQYF
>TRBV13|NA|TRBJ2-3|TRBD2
TGTGCCAGCAGTACTAGCGGCACAGATACGCAGTATTTT
CASSTSGTDTQYF
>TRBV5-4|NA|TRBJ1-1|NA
TGTGCCACCCGCCGGGACATTTACACTGAAGCTTTCTTT
CATRRDIYTEAFF
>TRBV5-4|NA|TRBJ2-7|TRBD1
TGTGCCAGCAGCAACGGACAGGGGGCGTGGGAGCAGTACTTC
CASSNGQGAWEQYF
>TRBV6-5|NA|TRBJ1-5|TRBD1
TGTGCCAGCAGGCGACAGGGGGCTAGCAATCAGCCCCAGCATTTT
CASRRQGASNQPQHF
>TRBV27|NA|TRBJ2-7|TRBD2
TGTGCCAGCAGTTTATCGAGACCACTAGCGGGCTACGAGCAGTACTTC
CASSLSRPLAGYEQYF
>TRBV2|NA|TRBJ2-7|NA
TGTGCCAGCAGTGAAGCACGGTACTCCTACGAGCAGTACTTC
CASSEARYSYEQYF
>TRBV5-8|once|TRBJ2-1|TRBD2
TGTGCCAGCAGCCTTGGGACTAGCGGGAGGATAGATGAGCAGTTCTTC
CASSLGTSGRIDEQFF
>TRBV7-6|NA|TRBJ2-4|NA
TGTGCCAGCAGCTCCGGGACAATAAAAAACATTCAGTACTTC
CASSSGTIKNIQYF
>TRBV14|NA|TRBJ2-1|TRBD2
TGTGCCAGCAGCCAAGTTGGGGGGGATATCAATGAGCAGTTCTTC
CASSQVGGDINEQFF
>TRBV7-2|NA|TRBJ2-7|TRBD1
TGTGCCAGCAGCCTCGCGCCGGGACAGGGCTACGAGCAGTACTTC
CASSLAPGQGYEQYF
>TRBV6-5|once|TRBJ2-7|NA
TGTGCCAGCAGACCGACGGGAAGCTACGAGCAGTACTTC
CASRPTGSYEQYF
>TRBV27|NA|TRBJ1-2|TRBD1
TGTGCCAGCAGTTTAGCGGGGACAGGGGGGAGTGGCTACACCTTC
CASSLAGTGGSGYTF
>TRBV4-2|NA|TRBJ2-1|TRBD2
TGTGCCAGCAGCCAAGCAGGGCAGGGGACTAGGGACTACAATGAGCAGTTCTTC
CASSQAGQGTRDYNEQFF
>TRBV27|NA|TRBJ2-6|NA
TGTGCCAGCAGCCCACTGGGGCTTGGGGCCAACGTCCTGACTTTC
CASSPLGLGANVLTF
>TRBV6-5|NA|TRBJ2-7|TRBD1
TGTGCCAGCAGTTACGGGACAGGCGCCTCCTACGAGCAGTACTTC
CASSYGTGASYEQYF
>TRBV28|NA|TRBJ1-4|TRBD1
TGTGCCAGCATTCACAGGGGCCGCTCTAATGAAAAACTGTTTTTT
CASIHRGRSNEKLFF
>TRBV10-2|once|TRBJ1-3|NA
TGCGCCAGCAGTCTACAGGTTGGAAACACCATATATTTT
CASSLQVGNTIYF
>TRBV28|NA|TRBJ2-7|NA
TGTGCCAGCAGCCTACTAACAGGGATGGGAGAGCAGTACTTC
CASSLLTGMGEQYF